These T cell receptor beta chains were read from a single sample in a study of blood T cell repertoires in COVID-19. The data were produced by immunoSEQ multiplex PCR, yet TCRdb's version contains in-frame clones alone and is incomplete. This sample has some 200,000 clones, with more than 65% found just once. Source material: peripheral blood. These TCRs come from a woman aged 40 to 49 who had recovered from COVID-19. Each CDR3 is given with its conserved first and last residue.

j_gene: TRBJ2-1; v_gene: TRBV19; CDR3aa: CASSRLAGGPIEQFF
j_gene: TRBJ1-2; v_gene: TRBV7-2; CDR3aa: CASSSQGWYGYTF
j_gene: TRBJ1-2; v_gene: TRBV5-1; CDR3aa: CASSLGAGGAYGYTF
j_gene: TRBJ1-6; v_gene: TRBV5-1; CDR3aa: CASSSQDYNSPLHF
j_gene: TRBJ2-3; v_gene: TRBV24-1; CDR3aa: CATSDIYRGTDTQYF
j_gene: TRBJ2-3; v_gene: TRBV2; CDR3aa: CASSDQGGDTQYF
j_gene: TRBJ2-5; v_gene: TRBV5-4; CDR3aa: CASSPAGEETQYF
j_gene: TRBJ2-7; v_gene: TRBV6-5; CDR3aa: CASGQVYEQYF
j_gene: TRBJ2-5; v_gene: TRBV11-2; CDR3aa: CASSFGSSGGYLETQYF
j_gene: TRBJ2-2; v_gene: TRBV6-5; CDR3aa: CASRWDTRNTGELFF
j_gene: TRBJ1-5; v_gene: TRBV5-1; CDR3aa: CASSLDGREQPQHF
j_gene: TRBJ1-1; v_gene: TRBV10-3; CDR3aa: CAISEPTQGAFF
j_gene: TRBJ2-2; v_gene: TRBV19; CDR3aa: CASSMGQIRKDTGELFF
j_gene: TRBJ1-6; v_gene: TRBV30; CDR3aa: CAWSFLLQEPLHF
j_gene: TRBJ2-1; v_gene: TRBV11-2; CDR3aa: CASSRVGSSYNEQFF
j_gene: TRBJ1-1; v_gene: TRBV28; CDR3aa: CASSGGTDEAFF
j_gene: TRBJ2-3; v_gene: TRBV6-5; CDR3aa: CASRTGGSDTQYF
j_gene: TRBJ2-2; v_gene: TRBV5-1; CDR3aa: CASSSGGIVTGELFF
j_gene: TRBJ2-5; v_gene: TRBV7-2; CDR3aa: CASSPVPGLAGGLETQYF
j_gene: TRBJ1-2; v_gene: TRBV6-2/TRBV6-3; CDR3aa: CASSLRQNNYGYTF
j_gene: TRBJ2-7; v_gene: TRBV9; CDR3aa: CASSVGAGGYEQYF
j_gene: TRBJ1-1; v_gene: TRBV4-2; CDR3aa: CASSQDPGGEAFF
j_gene: TRBJ1-2; v_gene: TRBV7-9; CDR3aa: CASSLLGRDPYGYTF
j_gene: TRBJ1-1; v_gene: TRBV6-5; CDR3aa: CASSYSLSGTEAFF
j_gene: TRBJ2-3; v_gene: TRBV9; CDR3aa: CASSVVGDDTQYF
j_gene: TRBJ2-5; v_gene: TRBV7-9; CDR3aa: CASSRQSLETQYF
j_gene: TRBJ2-5; v_gene: TRBV5-4; CDR3aa: CASSFRTGIQETQYF
j_gene: TRBJ2-1; v_gene: TRBV13; CDR3aa: CASSSLAGGNNEQFF
j_gene: TRBJ2-1; v_gene: TRBV7-2; CDR3aa: CASSLEGTSGGPQFF
j_gene: TRBJ1-2; v_gene: TRBV12-3/TRBV12-4; CDR3aa: CASSPGQAYGYTF
j_gene: TRBJ1-2; v_gene: TRBV7-8; CDR3aa: CASSLQGDTLGYGYTF
j_gene: TRBJ2-5; v_gene: TRBV2; CDR3aa: CASSEEIRETQYF
j_gene: TRBJ1-1; v_gene: TRBV3-1/TRBV3-2; CDR3aa: CATENRNTEAFF
j_gene: TRBJ2-7; v_gene: TRBV21-1; CDR3aa: CASSKLVVETASEEQYF
j_gene: TRBJ1-2; v_gene: TRBV4-2; CDR3aa: CASSQGQGLFGYTF
j_gene: TRBJ1-6; v_gene: TRBV28; CDR3aa: CATTPGQGSSPLHF
j_gene: TRBJ2-5; v_gene: TRBV6-5; CDR3aa: CASRFDGEETQYF
j_gene: TRBJ2-1; v_gene: TRBV7-2; CDR3aa: CASSSNSGGYNEQFF
j_gene: TRBJ2-3; v_gene: TRBV3-1/TRBV3-2; CDR3aa: CASSPSRGGTDTQYF
j_gene: TRBJ1-6; v_gene: TRBV6-6; CDR3aa: CASRPRDSYSPLHF
j_gene: TRBJ2-7; v_gene: TRBV19; CDR3aa: CASSILSGAYEQYF